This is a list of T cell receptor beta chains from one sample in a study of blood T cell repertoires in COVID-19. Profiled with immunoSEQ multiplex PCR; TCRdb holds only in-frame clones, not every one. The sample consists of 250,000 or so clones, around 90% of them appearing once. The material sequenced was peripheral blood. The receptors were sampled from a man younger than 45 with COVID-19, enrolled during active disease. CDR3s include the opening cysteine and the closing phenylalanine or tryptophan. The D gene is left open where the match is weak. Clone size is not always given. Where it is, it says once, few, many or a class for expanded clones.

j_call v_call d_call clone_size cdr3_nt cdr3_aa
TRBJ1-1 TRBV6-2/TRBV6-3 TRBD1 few TGTGCCAGCAGTTATGGTCAGGGGGGTAAGGATGAAGCTTTCTTT CASSYGQGGKDEAFF
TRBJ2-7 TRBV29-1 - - TGCAGCGTTGCCCTGACAGTCTCCTACGAGCAGTACTTC CSVALTVSYEQYF
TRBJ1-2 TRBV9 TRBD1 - TGTGCCAGCAGCACCGGGACAGGGTATGGCTACACCTTC CASSTGTGYGYTF
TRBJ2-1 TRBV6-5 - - TGTGCCAGTTTGATTACAGGGTCCCATGAGCAGTTCTTC CASLITGSHEQFF
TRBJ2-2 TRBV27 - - TGTGCCAGCAGTTTTGGGACTGATACCGGGGAGCTGTTTTTT CASSFGTDTGELFF
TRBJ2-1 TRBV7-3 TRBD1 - TGTGCCAGCAGCCCGGGACAGTCTGGGAATGAGCAGTTCTTC CASSPGQSGNEQFF
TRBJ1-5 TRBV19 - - TGTGCCGCGACCCGGGGGGGCGCCAATCAGCCCCAGCATTTT CAATRGGANQPQHF
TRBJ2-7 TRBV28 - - TGTGCCAGCAGTTTCGAGGTCTTCGGCTCCCCCTCCTACGAGCAGTACTTC CASSFEVFGSPSYEQYF
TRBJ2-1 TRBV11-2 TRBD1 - TGTGCCAGCAGCAACGGCCAGGGGGTCCACAATGAGCAGTTCTTC CASSNGQGVHNEQFF
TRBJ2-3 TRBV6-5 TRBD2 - TGTGCCAGCCAGCTAGCGGGGGAGATCACAGATACGCAGTATTTT CASQLAGEITDTQYF
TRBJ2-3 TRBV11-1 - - TGTGCCAGCAGCCCGAGCACAGATACGCAGTATTTT CASSPSTDTQYF
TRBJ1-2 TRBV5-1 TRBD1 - TGCGCCAGCAGCTTTTCAGGGGGCGACTATGGCTACACCTTC CASSFSGGDYGYTF
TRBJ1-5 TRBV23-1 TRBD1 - TGCGCCAGCTATACAGGGGTAAATCAGCCCCAGCATTTT CASYTGVNQPQHF
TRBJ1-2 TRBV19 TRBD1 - TGTGCCAGTAGTATAGGGGACAGCTATGGCTACACCTTC CASSIGDSYGYTF
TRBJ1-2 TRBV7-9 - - TGTGCCAGCAGCCCACATATCCTGTCGGGGTTTGTCGGCTATGGCTACACCTTC CASSPHILSGFVGYGYTF
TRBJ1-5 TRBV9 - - TGTGCCAGCAGCGTTTCAGGGGTCAATCAGCCCCAGCATTTT CASSVSGVNQPQHF
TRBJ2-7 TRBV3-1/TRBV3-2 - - TGTGCCAGCAGCCTAGCAGGGTTCGAAAAGTCCTACGAGCAGTACTTC CASSLAGFEKSYEQYF